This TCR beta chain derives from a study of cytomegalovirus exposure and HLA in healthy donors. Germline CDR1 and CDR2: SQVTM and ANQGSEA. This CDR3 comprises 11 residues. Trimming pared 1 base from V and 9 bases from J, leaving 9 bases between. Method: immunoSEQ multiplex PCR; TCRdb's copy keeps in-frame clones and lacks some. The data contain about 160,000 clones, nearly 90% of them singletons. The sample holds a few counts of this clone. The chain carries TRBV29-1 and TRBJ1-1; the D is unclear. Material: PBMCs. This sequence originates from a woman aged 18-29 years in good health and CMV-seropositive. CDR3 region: CSVEGLNQAFF. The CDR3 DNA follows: TGCAGCGTTGAAGGACTAAACCAAGCTTTCTTT.